The 2 T cell receptor beta chains listed next were all sequenced from one sample in a study of cytomegalovirus exposure and HLA in healthy donors. The study ran its PCR with 60 Vbeta and 13 Jbeta primers. TCRdb's copy holds only in-frame clones and misses some; the assay was immunoSEQ multiplex PCR. The data show some 70,000 clones, approximately 78% seen once. Sample: PBMCs. The source of these receptors is a young man in good health and CMV-seronegative.

V and J are TRBV10-3 and TRBJ1-5; possible D gene TRBD1, 5 bases. Between the trimmed V and J ends, which lost 8 bases and 3 bases, there was a span of 11 bases. In germline, CDR1 is ENHRY, CDR2 SYGVKD. The CDR3 is 13 amino acids. The DNA of the CDR3 is TGTGCCATCCAAGACGGACACAATCAGCCCCAGCATTTT. It encodes CAIQDGHNQPQHF.

This chain joins TRBV6-1 and TRBJ2-3, with 8 bases matching TRBD2. Germline lookup yields CDR1 MNHNS and CDR2 SASEGT. Trimming took 0 bases from V and 3 from J; bases not matched to a gene: 11. This CDR3 region has 18 residues. The CDR3 DNA sequence: TGTGCCAGCAGTGAAGCGGGGGTTGGTATAGCGGGGACAGATACGCAGTATTTT. As protein: CASSEAGVGIAGTDTQYF.